Below are 18 T cell receptor beta chains sequenced from a single sample in a study of T cells in Graves' hyperthyroidism and ophthalmopathy. From RNA transcripts, TCR beta CDR3 regions were amplified. When the TCR CDR3 underwent first-round RT-PCR, the HTBI primer set was used. TCRdb used MiXCR to reprocess the multiplex PCR reads, holding one entry per CDR3 protein. The data contain around 660,000 distinct CDR3 sequences, nearly 45% of them singletons. Material for sequencing was peripheral blood or thyroid tissue (not recorded which). These receptors were obtained from an adult man with Graves' disease, either hyperthyroidism or ophthalmopathy (not recorded which).

This clonotype occurred a few times. The rearrangement joins TRBV25-1 to TRBJ1-2; no definite D call. This CDR3 comprises 13 residues. The V end was cut by 5 bases, the J end by 8 bases, with 15 bases between. Per the germline V gene, CDR1 is MGHDK and CDR2 is SYGVNS. The CDR3 region is CASSLIEGWGYTF. CDR3 nucleotide sequence: TGTGCCAGCAGTTTAATTGAGGGATGGGGCTACACCTTC.

The chain is built from TRBV29-1 and TRBJ1-1; the match to TRBD1 covers 10 bases. The V and J ends lost 3 bases and 4 bases, in that order; junction bases with no gene match: 5. CDR3 size: 14 residues. Germline V gene lookup returns CDR1 SQVTM and CDR2 ANQGSEA. CDR3 nucleotides: TGCAGCGTTGATACGGGACAGGGGCGCACTGAAGCTTTCTTT. Protein product: CSVDTGQGRTEAFF. The full variable domain, with the rest looked up from reference TRBV29-1 and TRBJ1-1, is SAVISQKPSRDICQRGTSLTIQCQVDSQVTMMFWYRQQPGQSLTLIATANQGSEATYESGFVIDKFPISRPNLTFSTLTVSNMSPEDSSIYLCSVDTGQGRTEAFFGQGTRLTVV.

This clonotype was counted at least ten times. The J gene is TRBJ1-1, the V gene TRBV24-1, with 8 bases aligning to TRBD1. The trim removed 3 bases at V and 11 bases at J, leaving 7 bases unmatched. The CDR3 runs 13 residues. In germline, CDR1 is KGHDR, CDR2 SFDVKD. CDR3 sequence (DNA): TGTGCCACCAGTGATCGAGGACAGGGAAAGGCTTTCTTT. Translation gives CATSDRGQGKAFF.

This clonotype was seen ten or more times. CDR3 nucleotides: TGCGCCAGCAGCTTGAACGGCCTTCGTGAAGCTTTCTTT. It translates to CASSLNGLREAFF. The rearrangement links TRBV5-1 to TRBJ1-1, with D unresolved. This CDR3 comprises 13 residues. V lost 1 base and J 7 bases, leaving 11 bases between the germline ends. Germline V gene sequence: CDR1 SGHRS, CDR2 YFSETQ.

This chain uses TRBV2 with TRBJ2-2, with D uncertain. V lost 3 bases to trimming and J lost 4 bases, with 12 bases between them. Germline V gives CDR1 SNHLY, CDR2 FYNNEI. The CDR3 has 15 amino acids. This chain's CDR3 is CASSEVPLSTGELFF. CDR3 DNA: TGTGCCAGCAGTGAGGTTCCACTAAGCACCGGGGAGCTGTTTTTT.

The V and J genes are TRBV2 and TRBJ2-7; the match to TRBD2 covers 7 bases. J lost 0 bases, V lost 0 bases, and 8 bases had no gene match. The germline gives CDR1 SNHLY, CDR2 FYNNEI. CDR3 size: 17 residues. DNA for the CDR3: TGTGCCAGCAGTGAAGCGTTTGGCGGGGGAAGCTCCTACGAGCAGTACTTC. Amino acids: CASSEAFGGGSSYEQYF.

V usage is TRBV15 and J usage is TRBJ2-5; possibly TRBD2 for D (6 bases). The CDR3 contains 13 residues. Germline V gene lookup returns CDR1 LNHNV and CDR2 YYDKDF (reference sequence). CDR3 in amino acids: CAGRMTSQETQYF. Here the CDR3 DNA reads TGTGCTGGGAGGATGACTAGCCAAGAGACCCAGTACTTC. Together with reference TRBV15 and TRBJ2-5, the CDR3 gives the full variable domain: DAMVIQNPRYQVTQFGKPVTLSCSQTLNHNVMYWYQQKSSQAPKLLFHYYDKDFNNEADTPDNFQSRRPNTSFCFLDIRSPGLGDTAMYLCAGRMTSQETQYFGPGTRLLVL.

The chain recombines TRBV29-1 with TRBJ1-1; 8 positions agree with TRBD1. Germline assignment: CDR1 SQVTM and CDR2 ANQGSEA. The CDR3 has 15 residues. Written as DNA, the CDR3 is TGCAACGTGCGGGTCACAGGGGGAAGGGACACTGAAGCTTTCTTT. Translation gives CNVRVTGGRDTEAFF.

The table lists this clonotype with many counts. The genes are TRBV29-1 and TRBJ2-7; D perhaps matches TRBD1 (6 bases). CDR3 size: 12 residues. Trimming removed 7 bases from V and 2 bases from J, with 12 bases in between. CDR1 SQVTM and CDR2 ANQGSEA come from the germline V gene. CDR3 residues: CSAYRDPYEQYF. CDR3 nucleotide sequence: TGCAGCGCTTACAGGGACCCCTACGAGCAGTACTTC.

The gene calls are TRBV11-2 and TRBJ2-7; 8 bases match TRBD1. V lost 5 bases and J lost 7; bases outside the gene matches: 7. The CDR3 is made up of 13 amino acids. The germline CDR1 and CDR2 sequences are SGHAT and FQNNGV. CDR3 amino acids: CASSGQGWHEQYF. The CDR3 DNA reads TGTGCCAGCAGCGGACAGGGTTGGCATGAGCAGTACTTC.

V is TRBV24-1 and J is TRBJ1-4, with 7 nucleotides matching TRBD1. From germline, CDR1 is KGHDR and CDR2 SFDVKD. J was trimmed by 5 bases and V by 4 bases; bases with no gene match: 9. CDR3 length equals 16 residues. Here the CDR3 reads CATSEPTRTGNEKLFF. The DNA for the CDR3 is TGTGCCACCAGTGAACCAACTAGGACAGGAAATGAAAAACTGTTTTTT.

V is TRBV5-1 and J is TRBJ1-1; D is uncertain. V was pared by 1 base and J by 0 bases, with 7 bases between. The CDR3 length is 14 residues. Germline V CDR1 and CDR2: SGHRS, YFSETQ. This chain's CDR3 is CASSLLRVNTEAFF. The CDR3 region has the DNA TGCGCCAGCAGCTTGCTACGGGTGAACACTGAAGCTTTCTTT.

This clonotype has only a few counts. The chain combines TRBV5-1 with TRBJ2-7, with D maybe TRBD1 (5 bases). Germline V gene sequence: CDR1 SGHRS, CDR2 YFSETQ. The CDR3 covers 14 residues. V was trimmed by 0 bases and J by 6 bases, leaving 13 bases between them. The CDR3 loop is CASSLDQGSGEQYF. The DNA for the CDR3 is TGCGCCAGCAGCTTGGATCAGGGATCCGGCGAGCAGTACTTC.

This clonotype was detected a few times. The V gene is TRBV6-5, the J gene TRBJ2-5, with 11 positions matching TRBD2. The CDR3 has 17 residues. Germline V gives CDR1 MNHEY, CDR2 SVGAGI. V was clipped by 5 bases and J by 0 bases; unmatched bases: 8. The CDR3 bases are TGTGCCAGCAGTGCCTCCGGGACTAGCGGTTACCAAGAGACCCAGTACTTC. Amino acid sequence: CASSASGTSGYQETQYF.

This clonotype was recorded many times. The V and J genes are TRBV2 and TRBJ1-5; no clear D. This CDR3 has 14 residues. V shed 1 base and J shed 6 bases, with 10 bases lying between them. CDR1 and CDR2 from the germline V gene are SNHLY and FYNNEI. This CDR3 is CASSEDGRGQPQHF. CDR3 bases: TGTGCCAGCAGTGAAGATGGGCGGGGTCAGCCCCAGCATTTT.

The sample holds one count of this clonotype. The chain joins TRBV5-1 to TRBJ1-5; D is uncertain. Trimming cost V 5 bases and J 4 bases, with 10 bases left between them. Germline V gene lookup returns CDR1 SGHRS and CDR2 YFSETQ. The CDR3 contains 13 residues. The CDR3 is CASRRDYNQPQHF. The CDR3 DNA follows: TGCGCCAGCAGACGTGACTATAATCAGCCCCAGCATTTT. Full variable domain (outside the CDR3, taken from reference TRBV5-1 and TRBJ1-5): KAGVTQTPRYLIKTRGQQVTLSCSPISGHRSVSWYQQTPGQGLQFLFEYFSETQRNKGNFPGRFSGRQFSNSRSEMNVSTLELGDSALYLCASRRDYNQPQHFGDGTRLSIL.

This chain links TRBV7-2 with TRBJ1-5; 10 bases align to TRBD1. The CDR3 covers 18 residues. Germline trimming cut 3 bases from V and 2 bases from J; bases unmatched to any gene: 10. The germline CDR1 and CDR2 sequences are SGHTA and FQGNSA. The CDR3 protein is CASSFDRDRGVGNQPQHF. The DNA for the CDR3 is TGTGCCAGCAGCTTCGACCGGGACAGGGGAGTTGGCAATCAGCCCCAGCATTTT.

V and J are TRBV7-9 and TRBJ1-2; a possible D gene is TRBD1 (6 bases). V was clipped by 5 bases and J by 4 bases, with 23 bases between them. Germline V lookup: CDR1 SEHNR, CDR2 FQNEAQ (reference sequence). This CDR3 region has 17 residues. The CDR3 loop is CASSDVMGGAIGYGYTF. Here the CDR3 DNA reads TGTGCCAGCAGCGACGTTATGGGGGGGGCAATTGGCTATGGCTACACCTTC.